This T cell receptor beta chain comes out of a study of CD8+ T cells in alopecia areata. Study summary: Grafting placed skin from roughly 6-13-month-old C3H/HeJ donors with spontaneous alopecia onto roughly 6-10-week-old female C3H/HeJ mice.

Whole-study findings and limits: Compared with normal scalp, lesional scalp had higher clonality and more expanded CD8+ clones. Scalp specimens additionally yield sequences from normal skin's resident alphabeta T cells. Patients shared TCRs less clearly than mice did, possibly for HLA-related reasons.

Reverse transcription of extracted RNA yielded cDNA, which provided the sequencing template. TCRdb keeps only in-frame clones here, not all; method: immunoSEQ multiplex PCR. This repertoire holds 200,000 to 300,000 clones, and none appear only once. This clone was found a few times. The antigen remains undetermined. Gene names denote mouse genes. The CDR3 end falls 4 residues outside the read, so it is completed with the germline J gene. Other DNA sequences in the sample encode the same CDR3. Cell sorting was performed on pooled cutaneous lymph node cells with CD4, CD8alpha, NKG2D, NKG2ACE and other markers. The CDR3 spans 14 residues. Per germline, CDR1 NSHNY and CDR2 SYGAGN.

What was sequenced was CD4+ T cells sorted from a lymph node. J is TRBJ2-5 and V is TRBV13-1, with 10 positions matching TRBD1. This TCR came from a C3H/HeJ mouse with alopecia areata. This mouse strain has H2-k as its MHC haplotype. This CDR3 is CASSETGGRDTQYF. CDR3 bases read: TGTGCCAGCAGTGAGACAGGGGGCAGGGAC.